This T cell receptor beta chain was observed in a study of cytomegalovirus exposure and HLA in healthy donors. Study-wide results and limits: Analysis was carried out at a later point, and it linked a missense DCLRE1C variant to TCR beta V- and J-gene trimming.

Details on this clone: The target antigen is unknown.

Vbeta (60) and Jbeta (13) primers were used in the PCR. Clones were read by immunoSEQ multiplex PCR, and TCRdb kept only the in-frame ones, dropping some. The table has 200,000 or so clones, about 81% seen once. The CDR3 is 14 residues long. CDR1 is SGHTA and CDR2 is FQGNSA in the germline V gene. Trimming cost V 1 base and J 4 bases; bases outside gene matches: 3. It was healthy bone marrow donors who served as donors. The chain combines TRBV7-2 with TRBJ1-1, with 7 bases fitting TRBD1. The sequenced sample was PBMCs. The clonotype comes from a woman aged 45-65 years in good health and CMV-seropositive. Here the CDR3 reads CASSLDRGATEAFF. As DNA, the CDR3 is TGTGCCAGCAGCTTAGACAGGGGAGCCACTGAAGCTTTCTTT. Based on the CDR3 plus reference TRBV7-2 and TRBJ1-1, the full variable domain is GAGVSQSPSNKVTEKGKDVELRCDPISGHTALYWYRQSLGQGLEFLIYFQGNSAPDKSGLPSDRFSAERTGGSVSTLTIQRTQQEDSAVYLCASSLDRGATEAFFGQGTRLTVV.